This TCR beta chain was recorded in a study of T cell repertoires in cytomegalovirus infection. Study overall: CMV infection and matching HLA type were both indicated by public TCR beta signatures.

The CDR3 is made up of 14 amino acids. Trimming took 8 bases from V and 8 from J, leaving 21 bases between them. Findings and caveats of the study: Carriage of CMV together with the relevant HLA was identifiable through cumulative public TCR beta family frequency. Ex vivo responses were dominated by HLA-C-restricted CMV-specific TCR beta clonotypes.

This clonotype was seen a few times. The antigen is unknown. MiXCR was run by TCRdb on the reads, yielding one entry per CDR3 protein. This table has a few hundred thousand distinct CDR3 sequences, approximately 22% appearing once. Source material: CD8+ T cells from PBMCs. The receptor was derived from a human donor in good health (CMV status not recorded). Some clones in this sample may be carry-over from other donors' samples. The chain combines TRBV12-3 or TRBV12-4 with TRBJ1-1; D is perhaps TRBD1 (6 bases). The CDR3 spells CASSFSGGMSEAFF. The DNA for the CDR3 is TGTGCCAGCTCATTTTCGGGGGGCATGTCGGAAGCTTTCTTT.